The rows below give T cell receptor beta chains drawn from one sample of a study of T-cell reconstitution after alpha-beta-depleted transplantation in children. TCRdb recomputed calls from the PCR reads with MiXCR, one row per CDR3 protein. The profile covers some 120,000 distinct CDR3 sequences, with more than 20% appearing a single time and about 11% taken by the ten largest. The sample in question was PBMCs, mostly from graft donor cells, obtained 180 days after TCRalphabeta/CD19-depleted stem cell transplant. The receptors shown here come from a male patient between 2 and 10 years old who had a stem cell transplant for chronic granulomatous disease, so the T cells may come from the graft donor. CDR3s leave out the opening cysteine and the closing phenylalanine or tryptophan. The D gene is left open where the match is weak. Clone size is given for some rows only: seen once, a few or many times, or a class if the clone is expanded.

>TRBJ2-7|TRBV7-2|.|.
ASSLDLALSYEQY
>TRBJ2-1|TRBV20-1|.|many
SASSSNYNEQF
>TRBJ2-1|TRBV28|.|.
ASSLAGAGFNEQF
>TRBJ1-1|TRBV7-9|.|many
ASSVIGENTEAF
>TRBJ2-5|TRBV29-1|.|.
SVEHRQLVAQY
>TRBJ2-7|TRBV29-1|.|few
SVETSTYEQY
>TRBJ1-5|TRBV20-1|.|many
SAANPVGNQPQH
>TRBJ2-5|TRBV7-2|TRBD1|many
ASSLRQGQETQY
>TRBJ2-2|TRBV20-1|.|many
SATNRAGELF
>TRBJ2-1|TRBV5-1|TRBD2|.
ASSLAGSGSSYNEQF
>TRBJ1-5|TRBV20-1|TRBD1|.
SAGQGRQPQH
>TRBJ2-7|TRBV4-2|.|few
ASSQGMNYEQY
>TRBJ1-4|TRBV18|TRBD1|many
ASSLTGDNEKLF
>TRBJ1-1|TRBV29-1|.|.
SVESPGPNTEAF
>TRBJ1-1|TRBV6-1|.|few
ASNLDGSLNTEAF
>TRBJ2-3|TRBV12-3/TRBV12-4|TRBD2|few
ASIKSGLLVATDTQY
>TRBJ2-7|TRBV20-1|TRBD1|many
SARASDRANYEQY
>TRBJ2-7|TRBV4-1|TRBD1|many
ASSDRTGPAYEQY
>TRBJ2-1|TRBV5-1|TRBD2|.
ASSIGLAGWQF
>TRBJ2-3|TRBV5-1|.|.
ASSAGDSSTDTQY
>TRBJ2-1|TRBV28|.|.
ASSPHVSGTNEQF
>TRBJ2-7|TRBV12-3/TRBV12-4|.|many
ASSFTSSEQY
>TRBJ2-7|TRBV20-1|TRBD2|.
SASPLAGVRY
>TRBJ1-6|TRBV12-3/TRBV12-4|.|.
ASSADRNNSPLH
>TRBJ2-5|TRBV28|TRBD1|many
ASSLSDRGFRETQY
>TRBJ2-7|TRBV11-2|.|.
ASSFSGWEQY
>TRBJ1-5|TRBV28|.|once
ASSGGIVGSQPQH
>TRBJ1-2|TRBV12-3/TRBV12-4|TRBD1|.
ASSSRPEDRGYGYT
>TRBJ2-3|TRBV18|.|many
ASSSRHTDTQY